This T cell receptor beta chain was sequenced during a study of human thymus T cells (dated by TCRdb to 2019 to 2021). About the study as a whole: The study described the TCR alpha and beta repertoires in about eight infant thymus samples and a few matching peripheral blood samples. Donor ages ranged from roughly 6 to 250 days, and the cohort comprised five to seven male and a couple of female infants. The study at large found these results: Thymus samples yielded on average about 810,000 unique TCRB clonotypes, compared with some 89,000 from blood samples. Usage of V and J gene segments appeared to be biased in both the thymic and the peripheral blood repertoires.

Trimming removed 0 bases from V and 0 bases from J; the gene matches leave 11 bases unexplained. The CDR3 runs 20 residues from the cysteine to the phenylalanine. This entry keeps only the CDR3 DNA: 60 bases, framed from base 1. Using the immunoSEQ multiplex PCR assay, the TCRB and TCRAD loci were amplified from a standardized quantity of quality-controlled genomic DNA. Amplicons spanned the V(D)J region at a length sufficient to cover the CDR3 and identify V and J genes. The amplicons were sequenced on an Illumina platform via the commercial immunoSEQ service. The published analysis was carried out like this. Primer bias and sequencing errors were corrected as previously described, and TCRAD and TCRB definitions were based on the IMGT database. The repertoires were analysed using immunoSEQ Analyzer 3.0 and VDJTools for basic statistics, V/J segment usage, diversity estimates, rarefaction and pairwise overlap. Diversity was estimated with Chao1, ChaoE, Efron-Thisted, Shannon and inverse Simpson indices, and also on datasets down-sampled to the smallest sample. Repertoire overlap used strict matching of CDR3 nucleotide sequence, V gene and J gene, with Jaccard-based multidimensional scaling clustering. In TCRdb, the immuneACCESS table is reduced to in-frame sequences with V and J assigned. These tables do not hold every clone; where another copy was compared, an unresolved V gene accounts for under half, and the others remain unexplained. V, J and clone size derive from that table, while D and trimming were established from the DNA sequence. The sample yields about 60,000 clones; over 85% were counted once. Roughly 5.6% of the sample comes from the top ten.

Immunologically healthy infants undergoing open corrective cardiac surgery for congenital heart defects in Finland were used as donors. During surgery, a small roughly 0.45-1 mL aliquot of peripheral blood was collected from four of the eight donors. Genomic DNA from blood samples was extracted from all available leukocytes rather than from a fixed cell number. ACK lysis buffer was used to remove erythrocytes from the blood, and the remaining leukocytes were kept as pellets at -70 degrees C. A QIAsymphony instrument was used to extract genomic DNA from frozen cell pellets. A word on this clone: Its cognate antigen has yet to be identified. No per-base quality is available; no much larger clone lies one base away.

The chain uses TRBV23-1 and TRBJ1-6, and 7 bases in between align with TRBD1. TRBV23-1 has ORF status, its function being uncertain. The TCR sequence derives from a boy less than two years old with a congenital heart defect but otherwise immunologically healthy. The sample comprised blood. The CDR3 region: CASSQSGPQGQLSYNSPLHF. The sequenced DNA: TGCGCCAGCAGTCAATCAGGGCCGCAGGGACAGCTCTCCTATAATTCACCCCTCCACTTT.